This TCR beta chain was sequenced during a study of OX40 agonist ivuxolimab in advanced cancers. The CDR3 extends over 12 amino acids. The V gene lost 6 bases and the J gene lost 4 bases, with 9 bases spanning the gap. The germline gives CDR1 MNHNS, CDR2 SASEGT. Using immunoSEQ multiplex PCR, the repertoire was profiled, and TCRdb retains in-frame clones only, with some absent. This table has 65,000 to 75,000 clones, about 85% appearing once. The source was CD4+ or CD8+ T cells sorted from blood, collected in a trial of the OX40 agonist ivuxolimab. The origin of this receptor is an adult with an advanced solid tumor such as melanoma, head and neck, liver or kidney cancer. The V gene is TRBV6-1, the J gene TRBJ1-2; D gene unclear. The CDR3 reads CASRDGLYGYTF. Here the CDR3 DNA reads TGTGCCAGCAGAGACGGACTCTATGGCTACACCTTC.